This section outlines one T cell receptor (beta chain) sequence together with its context. A single count supports this clone. Which antigen it targets is not known. Base qualities are not recorded, but no much larger clone differs from it by a single base. Collaborating institutions collected whole blood in K2EDTA tubes following their own protocols. For TCRbeta analysis, collaborator samples were shipped as frozen whole blood, as isolated PBMCs, or as DNA extracted from either sample type. The data originate from a study of blood T cell repertoires in COVID-19 (dated by TCRdb to 2018 to 2021). Notes on the research overall: Samples covering the acute and convalescent phases of COVID-19 were provided by collaborators in the United States, Italy and Spain. The prospective study material was composed of cDNA or gDNA derived from T cells, B-cell-depleted T cells, or PBMCs. Deeply sampled blood TCRbeta repertoires from subjects exposed to, actively infected with, or recovered from COVID-19 were included in the dataset. The repertoires were released in a freely available public database intended as a resource for research on the immune response to SARS-CoV-2. The samples were drawn from the first 160 participants of the ongoing ImmuneRACE study and from under 1,500 subjects provided by 6 global collaborators. Nearly every sample came with metadata listing a de-identified subject ID, COVID-19 status, age in years and sex. Where available, HLA class I and class II types were taken from metadata supplied by the sample provider and were not determined by assay-based typing.

The paper as a whole reports these results and caveats: The quantity of clinical and demographic metadata differed by source and by participant and was supplied without curation.

TCRbeta CDR3 regions were amplified from genomic DNA by means of the immunoSEQ Assay, a bias-controlled multiplex PCR. Under the source paper's analysis protocol: The number of nucleated cells in each sample was estimated from the amplification of reference gene primers within the assay. To quantify the absolute abundance of each unique TCRbeta CDR3 rearrangement, sequence reads were collapsed and filtered. Productive Simpson clonality was computed per sample as the square root of Simpson's diversity index over productive rearrangements. This immuneACCESS table, as held by TCRdb, lists in-frame sequences with V and J called but not all clones. Of the missing ones, under half trace to an unresolved V gene in checked studies; the others have no known cause. V, J and clone size were drawn from that table, and D and trimming were deduced from the DNA. This sample gives tens of thousands of clones in total; 75% to 90% of them show up just once. The ten largest clones capture roughly 8% of the sample.

The sequenced sample was peripheral blood. The source of this sequence is a man in his forties or fifties with active COVID-19.

The DNA sequence is TGTGCCAGCAGTCCCCGGGACTGGAGCTCCTACGAGCAGTACTTC. Its protein is CASSPRDWSSYEQYF. Recombination connected TRBV27 to TRBJ2-7; TRBD2 is possibly the D segment (6 matching bases). V drops 5 bases and J drops 0 bases, leaving 14 bases in between. According to the germline V gene (reference sequence), CDR1 reads MNHEY and CDR2 reads SMNVEV. The CDR3, from cysteine to phenylalanine, totals 15 residues. The retained sequence is limited to the CDR3, 45 bases, with the frame set at the first base.